The 18 T cell receptor beta chains below were found in one sample sequenced in a study of OX40 agonist ivuxolimab in advanced cancers. Produced via immunoSEQ multiplex PCR; TCRdb's table is partial and in-frame only. Of about 99,000 clones in the sample, 90% to 95% were seen once. This material consisted of CD4+ or CD8+ T cells sorted from blood, taken in a trial of the OX40 agonist ivuxolimab. The receptors were gathered from an adult with an advanced solid tumor such as melanoma, head and neck, liver or kidney cancer.

The V call is TRBV21-1, the J call TRBJ2-3; the table's D call TRBD2 went unverified against the DNA. TRBV21-1 is tagged as a pseudogene. This CDR3 contains 17 residues. CDR3 sequence: CASSKESSGRVADTQYF. The CDR3 DNA sequence: TGTGCCAGCAGCAAAGAGTCGAGCGGGAGGGTTGCAGATACGCAGTATTTT.

V usage is TRBV11-2 and J usage is TRBJ1-1, with 7 bases matching TRBD1. The CDR3 sequence is 14 residues long. Losses at the gene ends were 2 bases for V and 8 bases for J; bases not matched to a gene: 8. Germline CDR1 reads SGHAT; CDR2 reads FQNNGV. CDR3 nucleotide sequence: TGTGCCAGCAGCTTAACGACCCGGGACAGCGAAGCTTTCTTT. Translating gives CASSLTTRDSEAFF.

In its sample, this clone was seen a few times. The V call is TRBV5-1, the J call TRBJ1-2; D perhaps matches TRBD1 (5 bases). Germline CDR1 and CDR2: SGHRS and YFSETQ. The CDR3 sequence is 14 residues long. V lost 5 bases and J 1 base, leaving 12 bases between the germline ends. The CDR3 region is CASRGQGFNYGYTF. In nucleotides, the CDR3 is TGCGCCAGCAGGGGCCAGGGTTTTAACTATGGCTACACCTTC. The variable domain in full, completed from reference TRBV5-1 and TRBJ1-2, reads KAGVTQTPRYLIKTRGQQVTLSCSPISGHRSVSWYQQTPGQGLQFLFEYFSETQRNKGNFPGRFSGRQFSNSRSEMNVSTLELGDSALYLCASRGQGFNYGYTFGSGTRLTVV.

The chain has TRBV30 and TRBJ2-7; 9 nucleotides agree with TRBD1. There are 17 residues in the CDR3. Germline V gene data show CDR1 as GTSNPN and CDR2 as SVGIG (reference sequence). With 0 bases clipped from V and 1 base from J, the junction kept 10 bases outside the gene matches. The CDR3 loop reads CAWSVLVGQGQSYEQYF. The CDR3 bases are TGTGCCTGGAGTGTACTGGTGGGACAGGGTCAGTCCTACGAGCAGTACTTC.

This clone was seen a single time. This chain links TRBV7-8 with TRBJ2-5; D unresolved. This CDR3 region has 15 residues. Germline V lookup: CDR1 SGHVS, CDR2 FQNEAQ. Trimming left V 4 bases short and J 1 base short, with 13 bases between. CDR3: CASSSGLLVQETQYF. The CDR3 nucleotides read TGTGCCAGCAGCTCCGGCCTTCTGGTCCAAGAGACCCAGTACTTC.

The CDR3 DNA reads as TGTGCCAGCAGCTTAGCCCGAGCTAACTATGGCTACACCTTC. Its translation is CASSLARANYGYTF. The chain is built from TRBV7-2 and TRBJ1-2, with D hard to call. The germline V gene has CDR1 SGHTA and CDR2 FQGNSA. This CDR3 has 14 residues. V was clipped by 0 bases and J by 0 bases, with 5 bases between them.

The chain joins TRBV28 to TRBJ2-1, with TRBD2 as a possible D gene (7 bases). Germline V gene data show CDR1 as MDHEN and CDR2 as SYDVKM. CDR3 length: 15 residues. With 5 bases removed from V and 7 bases from J, the gap between germline ends came to 18 bases. The CDR3 nucleotides read TGTGCCAGCAGTAAGGGGGGGGAAGGGAGTAATGAGCAGTTCTTC. Its protein product is CASSKGGEGSNEQFF. Complete variable domain (other parts from reference TRBV28 and TRBJ2-1): DVKVTQSSRYLVKRTGEKVFLECVQDMDHENMFWYRQDPGLGLRLIYFSYDVKMKEKGDIPEGYSVSREKKERFSLILESASTNQTSMYLCASSKGGEGSNEQFFGPGTRLTVL.

CDR3 nucleotides: TGTGCCAGCAGCTTAATGGACGAGCAGTACTTC. This gives the protein CASSLMDEQYF. The chain carries TRBV7-2 and TRBJ2-7, with D hard to call. V was pared by 2 bases and J by 5 bases, with 4 bases between. The germline V gene encodes CDR1 SGHTA and CDR2 FQGNSA. The CDR3 consists of 11 residues.

This chain connects TRBV27 to TRBJ2-3, with D unresolved. CDR3 length: 13 amino acids. In germline, CDR1 is MNHEY, CDR2 SMNVEV (reference sequence). With 3 bases removed from V and 5 bases from J, the gap between germline ends came to 9 bases. For the CDR3, the DNA is TGTGCCAGCAGTTTTCGTTCACGAGATACGCAGTATTTT. It encodes CASSFRSRDTQYF.

The rearrangement links TRBV5-5 to TRBJ1-6; D not certain. V was shortened by 0 bases and J by 7 bases, with 11 bases between the two germline ends. The CDR3 consists of 15 residues. The germline V gene encodes CDR1 SGHKS and CDR2 YYEKEE (reference sequence). In nucleotides, the CDR3 is TGTGCCAGCAGCTTGGGAGTGAATCGGAATTCACCCCTCCACTTT. It codes for CASSLGVNRNSPLHF.

Notes on this clone: A much larger clone differs from this one at a single base, so this may be a read error. Other DNA sequences of this sample code for an identical CDR3. This chain connects TRBV5-6 to TRBJ2-7, with TRBD1 matching over 10 bases. The CDR3 covers 13 residues. The germline CDR1 and CDR2 sequences are SGHDT and YYEEEE. Losses at the gene ends were 5 bases for V and 3 bases for J; bases not matched to a gene: 2. The CDR3 DNA follows: TGTGCCAGCAGTTGGGACAGGGGCTACGAGCAGTACTTC. This codes for CASSWDRGYEQYF.

This chain links TRBV5-1 with TRBJ2-7, with D tentatively TRBD2 (5 bases). CDR3 length: 15 residues. Germline CDR1 reads SGHRS; CDR2 reads YFSETQ. Between the trimmed V and J ends, which lost 2 bases and 1 base, there was a span of 13 bases. CDR3 in amino acids: CASSFFRGSSYEQYF. CDR3 nucleotide sequence: TGCGCCAGCAGCTTTTTTCGAGGGTCGTCCTACGAGCAGTACTTC.

The V and J genes are TRBV6-5 and TRBJ2-6; possibly TRBD1 or TRBD2 for D (5 bases each). This CDR3 region has 14 residues. V was pared by 8 bases and J by 4 bases, with 12 bases between. Germline CDR1 reads MNHEY; CDR2 reads SVGAGI. This chain's CDR3 is CASRPGDGANVLTF. As DNA, the CDR3 is TGTGCCAGCCGGCCCGGGGACGGGGCCAACGTCCTGACTTTC.

This chain connects TRBV2 to TRBJ1-1; tentative D call: TRBD1 (6 bases). The CDR3 is 14 residues long. V dropped 9 bases and J dropped 5 bases, with 19 bases sitting between them. The V gene's germline CDR1 is SNHLY and CDR2 FYNNEI. The CDR3 DNA sequence: TGTGCCAGGCCTTTTGGGGCAGGGGTGACTGAAGCTTTCTTT. Protein sequence: CARPFGAGVTEAFF.

The chain carries TRBV2 and TRBJ2-5; unclear D gene. Germline V gene lookup returns CDR1 SNHLY and CDR2 FYNNEI. The germline V and J ends were trimmed by 1 base and 3 bases, with 6 bases remaining between them. CDR3 length: 13 amino acids. CDR3 region: CASSEVQEETQYF. DNA of the CDR3: TGTGCCAGCAGTGAAGTCCAGGAAGAGACCCAGTACTTC.

This chain joins TRBV29-1 and TRBJ2-5; D might be TRBD1 or TRBD2, each matching 5 bases. CDR1 is SQVTM and CDR2 is ANQGSEA in the germline V gene. Deletions cut 2 bases from V and 5 bases from J, with 9 bases between. The CDR3 length is 12 residues. Here the CDR3 DNA reads TGCAGCGTTGAACAGGGAGCGGAGACCCAGTACTTC. This codes for CSVEQGAETQYF.

This chain joins TRBV19 and TRBJ2-6, with TRBD2 as a possible D gene (7 bases). Germline V gives CDR1 LNHDA, CDR2 SQIVND (reference sequence). The germline V and J ends were trimmed by 5 bases and 4 bases, with 12 bases remaining between them. The CDR3 runs to 15 residues. CDR3: CASSPGGAGANVLTF. The DNA for the CDR3 is TGTGCCAGTAGTCCTGGGGGGGCCGGGGCCAACGTCCTGACTTTC.

V is TRBV6-6 and J is TRBJ2-7; D unresolved. Looked up from germline, CDR1 is MNHNY and CDR2 is SVGAGI (reference sequence). The CDR3 has 12 residues. Trimming pared 2 bases from V and 5 bases from J, leaving 7 bases between. CDR3 in DNA: TGTGCCAGCAGTTACGTCTCGGACGAGCAGTACTTC. As protein: CASSYVSDEQYF.